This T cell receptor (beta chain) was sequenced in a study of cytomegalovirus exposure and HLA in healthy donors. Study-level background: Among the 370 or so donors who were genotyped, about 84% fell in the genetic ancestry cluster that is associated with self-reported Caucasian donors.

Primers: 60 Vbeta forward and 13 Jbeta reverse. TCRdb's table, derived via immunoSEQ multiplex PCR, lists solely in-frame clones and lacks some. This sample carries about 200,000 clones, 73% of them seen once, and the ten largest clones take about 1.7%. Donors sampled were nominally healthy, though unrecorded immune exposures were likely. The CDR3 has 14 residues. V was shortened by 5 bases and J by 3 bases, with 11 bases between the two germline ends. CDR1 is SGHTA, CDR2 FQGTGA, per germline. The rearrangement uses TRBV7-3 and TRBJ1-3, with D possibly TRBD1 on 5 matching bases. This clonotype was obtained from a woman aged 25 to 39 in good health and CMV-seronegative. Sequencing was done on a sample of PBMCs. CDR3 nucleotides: TGTGCCAGCAGCCCTCAGGGTAATGGAAACACCATATATTTT. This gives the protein CASSPQGNGNTIYF.